This is a list of T cell receptor beta chains from one sample in a study of human T cells and chemical hapten exposure. TCRdb reprocessed the RACE reads with MiXCR, giving one entry per CDR3 protein. Here the sample spans approximately 260,000 distinct CDR3 sequences, 8.6% being singletons. This sample comprised whole blood, obtained in connection with sensitization to the hapten diphenylcyclopropenone (DPC). The receptors were gathered from a woman between 40 and 50 years old with alopecia areata. Some clones in this sample may be carry-over from other donors' samples. CDR3s include the opening cysteine and the closing phenylalanine or tryptophan. The D gene is left open where the match is weak. Where a row states a size, it is once, few, many or the class of an expanded clone; other rows omit it.

clone size: .; J gene: TRBJ2-7; D gene: .; CDR3 length: 16; V gene: TRBV6-5; CDR3 protein: CASSYSTSSSSYEQYF; CDR3 DNA: TGTGCCAGCAGTTACTCGACTAGTTCAAGTTCCTACGAGCAGTACTTC
clone size: many; J gene: TRBJ2-2; D gene: .; CDR3 length: 17; V gene: TRBV4-3; CDR3 protein: CASSQVVGGWGTGELFF; CDR3 DNA: TGCGCCAGCAGCCAAGTTGTGGGGGGCTGGGGCACCGGGGAGCTGTTTTTT
clone size: few; J gene: TRBJ2-5; D gene: TRBD2; CDR3 length: 14; V gene: TRBV27; CDR3 protein: CASRRIAGEETQYF; CDR3 DNA: TGTGCCAGCAGGAGGATAGCGGGAGAAGAGACCCAGTACTTC
clone size: few; J gene: TRBJ2-1; D gene: .; CDR3 length: 15; V gene: TRBV29-1; CDR3 protein: CSVAGLPSSYNEQFF; CDR3 DNA: TGCAGCGTTGCTGGGCTACCAAGCTCCTACAATGAGCAGTTCTTC
clone size: .; J gene: TRBJ2-3; D gene: .; CDR3 length: 16; V gene: TRBV6-2/TRBV6-3; CDR3 protein: CASSYDPSGSEDTQYF; CDR3 DNA: TGTGCCAGCAGTTACGACCCTTCCGGGAGTGAAGATACGCAGTATTTT
clone size: .; J gene: TRBJ2-7; D gene: TRBD2; CDR3 length: 16; V gene: TRBV6-5; CDR3 protein: CASSTGGASGRWEQYF; CDR3 DNA: TGTGCCAGCTCAACCGGTGGGGCTAGCGGGAGATGGGAGCAGTACTTC
clone size: .; J gene: TRBJ1-4; D gene: .; CDR3 length: 12; V gene: TRBV28; CDR3 protein: CASSRSEEKLFF; CDR3 DNA: TGTGCCAGCAGCCGTTCAGAGGAAAAACTGTTTTTT
clone size: .; J gene: TRBJ2-5; D gene: .; CDR3 length: 14; V gene: TRBV11-2; CDR3 protein: CASSSQVYQETQYF; CDR3 DNA: TGTGCCAGCTCCTCCCAAGTGTACCAAGAGACCCAGTACTTC
clone size: few; J gene: TRBJ2-7; D gene: .; CDR3 length: 13; V gene: TRBV4-3; CDR3 protein: CASSHDSDDEQYF; CDR3 DNA: TGCGCCAGCAGCCATGATTCGGATGACGAGCAGTACTTC
clone size: .; J gene: TRBJ2-7; D gene: .; CDR3 length: 14; V gene: TRBV6-2/TRBV6-3; CDR3 protein: CASSYDAGTYEQYF; CDR3 DNA: TGTGCCAGCAGTTACGACGCAGGGACCTACGAGCAGTACTTC
clone size: .; J gene: TRBJ1-2; D gene: TRBD1; CDR3 length: 15; V gene: TRBV10-3; CDR3 protein: CAISDRDSTNYGYTF; CDR3 DNA: TGTGCCATCAGTGACCGGGACAGTACTAACTATGGCTACACCTTC
clone size: few; J gene: TRBJ1-4; D gene: .; CDR3 length: 14; V gene: TRBV19; CDR3 protein: CASATGGIGEKLFF; CDR3 DNA: TGTGCCAGCGCAACCGGGGGTATTGGTGAAAAACTGTTTTTT
clone size: few; J gene: TRBJ2-7; D gene: TRBD1; CDR3 length: 14; V gene: TRBV6-2/TRBV6-3; CDR3 protein: CASSYGTEHYEQYF; CDR3 DNA: TGTGCCAGCAGTTATGGGACAGAACACTACGAGCAGTACTTC
clone size: few; J gene: TRBJ2-3; D gene: TRBD2; CDR3 length: 16; V gene: TRBV14; CDR3 protein: CASSQESALATDTQYF; CDR3 DNA: TGTGCCAGCAGCCAAGAATCGGCACTAGCGACAGATACGCAGTATTTT